These 14 T cell receptor beta chains came from one sample sequenced in a study of blood T cell repertoires in COVID-19. Sequencing was performed with immunoSEQ multiplex PCR; in TCRdb, only in-frame clones are kept and a portion is missing. The data show some 460,000 clones, about nine tenths seen once. Sample: PBMCs or T cells enriched from blood (not recorded which). These receptors were collected from a woman younger than 30 who had recovered from COVID-19.

This chain joins TRBV6-4 and TRBJ2-6, with D possibly matching TRBD1 (6 bases). This CDR3 has 16 amino acids. The germline CDR1 and CDR2 sequences are MRHNA and SNTAGT. V lost 0 bases and J lost 2, with 8 bases in between. CDR3 residues: CASSDSGGTGANVLTF. In nucleotides, the CDR3 is TGTGCCAGCAGTGACTCAGGGGGTACTGGGGCCAACGTCCTGACTTTC.

This clone was observed once. This chain links TRBV4-1 with TRBJ1-2, with D hard to call. Germline V lookup: CDR1 MGHRA, CDR2 YSYEKL. Trimming removed 2 bases at V and 5 bases at J, with 12 bases between. The CDR3 length is 14 residues. CDR3 in amino acids: CASSQTQGGYGYTF. CDR3 nucleotides: TGCGCCAGCAGCCAAACTCAAGGAGGATATGGCTACACCTTC.

As regards this clone: In the same sample, other DNA sequences code for this CDR3. The V gene is TRBV5-8, the J gene TRBJ1-5, with TRBD1 matching over 7 bases. Per the germline V gene, CDR1 is SGHTS and CDR2 is YDEGEE. The V gene end was trimmed by 5 bases and the J gene end by 5 bases; junction bases not matched to a gene: 4. The CDR3 is 13 residues long. The CDR3 spells CASRRDRDQPQHF. Here the CDR3 DNA reads TGTGCCAGCAGACGCGACAGGGATCAGCCCCAGCATTTT.

The rearrangement joins TRBV12-3 or TRBV12-4 to TRBJ1-3; D is ambiguous. This CDR3 contains 13 residues. Trimming removed 1 base at V and 7 bases at J, with 8 bases between. The DNA for the CDR3 is TGTGCCAGCAGTTTAGGGGGAGAGAACACCATATATTTT. Translated, it gives CASSLGGENTIYF.

The chain links TRBV5-1 to TRBJ1-2, with TRBD1 identical over 7 bases. CDR1 and CDR2 from the germline V gene are SGHRS and YFSETQ. The V segment lost 3 bases and the J segment 1 base; nucleotides outside the gene matches: 6. The CDR3 totals 15 residues. The CDR3 spells CASSSGQARNYGYTF. In DNA, the CDR3 is TGCGCCAGCAGCTCCGGACAGGCGCGTAACTATGGCTACACCTTC.

The chain has TRBV14 and TRBJ1-2; no definite D call. This CDR3 spans 14 amino acids. Germline V gene sequence: CDR1 SGHDN, CDR2 FVKESK. Trimming pared 0 bases from V and 3 bases from J, leaving 8 bases between. The DNA for the CDR3 is TGTGCCAGCAGCCAAGATGCCGGGGACTATGGCTACACCTTC. Its protein product is CASSQDAGDYGYTF.

The CDR3, as DNA: TGTGCCAGCACCCGACTAGCGGGGAGTTACAATGAGCAGTTCTTC. Amino acids: CASTRLAGSYNEQFF. This sequence joins TRBV3-1 (or the pseudogene TRBV3-2) and TRBJ2-1; TRBD2 aligns across 11 bases. Germline assignment: CDR1 LGHDT and CDR2 YNNKEL (reference sequence). The CDR3 contains 15 residues. The trim removed 7 bases at V and 4 bases at J, leaving 6 bases unmatched.

This clone showed up just a few times. V is TRBV27 and J is TRBJ1-1, with 7 bases lining up with TRBD1. Germline V gene lookup returns CDR1 MNHEY and CDR2 SMNVEV (reference sequence). Trimming took 6 bases from V and 3 from J; bases not matched to a gene: 4. There are 13 residues in the CDR3. As DNA, the CDR3 is TGTGCCAGCAGCCCTGACAGGGACACTGAAGCTTTCTTT. Translation: CASSPDRDTEAFF.

The gene calls are TRBV7-2 and TRBJ2-3; TRBD2 matches 9 bases. CDR3 size: 16 residues. The V segment lost 1 base and the J segment 2 bases; nucleotides outside the gene matches: 4. Germline CDR1 is SGHTA and CDR2 is FQGNSA. The CDR3 loop reads CASSLVGTSSTDTQYF. For the CDR3, the DNA is TGTGCCAGCAGCTTAGTTGGGACTAGCTCCACAGATACGCAGTATTTT.

In this sample, this clone turned up once. The same CDR3 arises from other DNA sequences in this sample as well. CDR3 sequence: CAWARQGDQPQHF. The CDR3 DNA reads as TGTGCCTGGGCTAGACAGGGAGATCAGCCCCAGCATTTT. The V gene is TRBV30, the J gene TRBJ1-5, with 7 bases that match TRBD1. With V trimmed by 5 bases and J by 5 bases, 6 bases remained unmatched. Germline CDR1 is GTSNPN and CDR2 is SVGIG (reference sequence). The CDR3 totals 13 residues.

The chain combines TRBV19 with TRBJ2-7; D is ambiguous. V was trimmed by 1 base and J by 0 bases, leaving 13 bases between them. The germline V gene has CDR1 LNHDA and CDR2 SQIVND (reference sequence). There are 16 residues in the CDR3. The CDR3 sequence is CASSIVGQPSSYEQYF. The DNA for the CDR3 is TGTGCCAGTAGTATAGTTGGGCAGCCGAGCTCCTACGAGCAGTACTTC.

This rearrangement joins TRBV7-2 to TRBJ2-7; 11 bases fit TRBD1. The CDR3 is 15 residues long. Germline trimming cut 4 bases from V and 2 bases from J; bases unmatched to any gene: 4. Germline V CDR1 and CDR2: SGHTA, FQGNSA. The CDR3 sequence: CASSWDRGGTYEQYF. CDR3 coding DNA: TGTGCCAGCAGCTGGGACAGGGGGGGGACCTACGAGCAGTACTTC.

The gene calls are TRBV18 and TRBJ1-1; D not certain. CDR1 is KGHSH and CDR2 is LQKENI in the germline V gene. The germline V and J ends were trimmed by 3 bases and 5 bases, with 16 bases remaining between them. The CDR3 is made up of 15 amino acids. The CDR3 sequence is CASSPELGGSTEAFF. DNA for the CDR3: TGTGCCAGCTCACCCGAACTCGGTGGTTCGACTGAAGCTTTCTTT. The variable domain in full, completed from reference TRBV18 and TRBJ1-1, reads NAGVMQNPRHLVRRRGQEARLRCSPMKGHSHVYWYRQLPEEGLKFMVYLQKENIIDESGMPKERFSAEFPKEGPSILRIQQVVRGDSAAYFCASSPELGGSTEAFFGQGTRLTVV.

V is TRBV19 and J is TRBJ1-1, with D perhaps matching TRBD1 (6 bases). The V and J ends lost 7 bases and 7 bases respectively, with 16 bases between them. This CDR3 has 13 amino acids. Per germline, CDR1 LNHDA and CDR2 SQIVND (reference sequence). CDR3 sequence (DNA): TGTGCCAGTATCCCGGACAGCGGTGATGAAGCTTTCTTT. Encoded protein: CASIPDSGDEAFF.